Listed below are T cell receptor beta chains from one sample, sequenced in a study of blood T cell repertoires in COVID-19. Here immunoSEQ multiplex PCR was the method, and the copy in TCRdb shows in-frame clones only, minus some. The sample consists of about 97,000 clones, around 88% of them appearing once. The specimen sequenced was peripheral blood. The source of these receptors is a man in his fifties with COVID-19, enrolled during active disease. Both conserved end residues are trimmed from each CDR3. Each record gives: CDR3 protein, clone size, D gene, V gene. The D gene is left open where the match is weak. Part of the rows lack a size; the others show once, few, many or a class for expanded clones.

CDR3aa: ASSSLRTTEQY; abundance: few; d_gene: .; v_gene: TRBV3-1/TRBV3-2
CDR3aa: SGASGYGYT; abundance: .; d_gene: .; v_gene: TRBV20-1
CDR3aa: ASSLDTPALGGETQY; abundance: once; d_gene: .; v_gene: TRBV11-2
CDR3aa: ASSQTPTGIYGYT; abundance: .; d_gene: TRBD1; v_gene: TRBV3-1/TRBV3-2
CDR3aa: AWSVRTTDNHEQF; abundance: once; d_gene: .; v_gene: TRBV30
CDR3aa: ASSSGASGASVDEQF; abundance: .; d_gene: TRBD2; v_gene: TRBV11-3
CDR3aa: ASPSGSPLH; abundance: .; d_gene: .; v_gene: TRBV19
CDR3aa: ASSLSGNTIY; abundance: .; d_gene: .; v_gene: TRBV12-3/TRBV12-4
CDR3aa: ASQLAGGTTDTQY; abundance: once; d_gene: TRBD2; v_gene: TRBV6-5
CDR3aa: ASSMGQTDQPQH; abundance: once; d_gene: .; v_gene: TRBV9
CDR3aa: ASSAGGNTGELF; abundance: .; d_gene: TRBD2; v_gene: TRBV5-1
CDR3aa: AWCWGQANSPLH; abundance: .; d_gene: TRBD1; v_gene: TRBV30
CDR3aa: ASSTPGQKPYEQY; abundance: .; d_gene: TRBD1; v_gene: TRBV6-2/TRBV6-3
CDR3aa: ASSFSGTSGLSSYNEQF; abundance: .; d_gene: TRBD2; v_gene: TRBV5-5
CDR3aa: SADGLAGVSTDTQY; abundance: .; d_gene: TRBD2; v_gene: TRBV29-1
CDR3aa: ASSLTAGYNTEAF; abundance: .; d_gene: .; v_gene: TRBV7-3
CDR3aa: ASSSTSAGGHTIY; abundance: once; d_gene: .; v_gene: TRBV28
CDR3aa: ASNPGGGDYQPQH; abundance: .; d_gene: .; v_gene: TRBV2
CDR3aa: ASSKQGAYGYT; abundance: .; d_gene: TRBD1; v_gene: TRBV7-9
CDR3aa: AISESTGQPQH; abundance: .; d_gene: .; v_gene: TRBV10-3
CDR3aa: ASSRRLAGDGTDTQY; abundance: .; d_gene: TRBD2; v_gene: TRBV7-9
CDR3aa: ASTGWTGGNNSPLH; abundance: once; d_gene: TRBD1; v_gene: TRBV5-1
CDR3aa: ASSGTGGIGLAVRELF; abundance: .; d_gene: .; v_gene: TRBV5-5
CDR3aa: ASRSPSGGANEQY; abundance: .; d_gene: .; v_gene: TRBV12-2
CDR3aa: ASSPRPRTGYEQY; abundance: once; d_gene: .; v_gene: TRBV6-5
CDR3aa: ASRSLAGGLTDTQY; abundance: .; d_gene: TRBD2; v_gene: TRBV13
CDR3aa: ASSEWGEAVF; abundance: .; d_gene: .; v_gene: TRBV10-1
CDR3aa: ASSSPPSGGRETQY; abundance: few; d_gene: TRBD2; v_gene: TRBV5-6
CDR3aa: ASSNDGDRLYGYT; abundance: .; d_gene: TRBD1; v_gene: TRBV6-5
CDR3aa: ATRRARGGDSPLH; abundance: .; d_gene: .; v_gene: TRBV6-5
CDR3aa: ASSPGSISTEAF; abundance: .; d_gene: .; v_gene: TRBV18
CDR3aa: ASSARTPRTGELF; abundance: .; d_gene: .; v_gene: TRBV6-5
CDR3aa: ASSVELADYNEQF; abundance: .; d_gene: TRBD2; v_gene: TRBV9
CDR3aa: AWSSSLANEKLF; abundance: .; d_gene: .; v_gene: TRBV30
CDR3aa: ASSKGLRAGEKLF; abundance: once; d_gene: .; v_gene: TRBV21-1
CDR3aa: ASSPGTGSEAF; abundance: .; d_gene: .; v_gene: TRBV5-1
CDR3aa: ASSTGVANSPLH; abundance: .; d_gene: .; v_gene: TRBV19
CDR3aa: ASAEGAYSSGNTIY; abundance: .; d_gene: TRBD1; v_gene: TRBV5-1
CDR3aa: ASSLMDISDTQY; abundance: .; d_gene: .; v_gene: TRBV5-1
CDR3aa: ASNKRTGSYNEQF; abundance: .; d_gene: TRBD1; v_gene: TRBV7-2
CDR3aa: ASSGGQGNSGNTIY; abundance: .; d_gene: TRBD1; v_gene: TRBV6-1
CDR3aa: AISESDRENEKLF; abundance: .; d_gene: .; v_gene: TRBV10-3
CDR3aa: SVRRDYEQY; abundance: once; d_gene: .; v_gene: TRBV29-1
CDR3aa: ASSPSTGLREPQH; abundance: .; d_gene: .; v_gene: TRBV9
CDR3aa: ASSTRTGLNSFRKNSGNTIY; abundance: .; d_gene: TRBD1; v_gene: TRBV7-8
CDR3aa: ASSQIDRSYNEQF; abundance: .; d_gene: .; v_gene: TRBV4-1
CDR3aa: ASSDPGGVTYGYT; abundance: .; d_gene: .; v_gene: TRBV2
CDR3aa: ASSQETGAVRTEAF; abundance: .; d_gene: .; v_gene: TRBV4-1
CDR3aa: ASSETAYSEGHQPQH; abundance: .; d_gene: .; v_gene: TRBV10-2
CDR3aa: AKLLREPIPEADTQY; abundance: .; d_gene: .; v_gene: TRBV6-4
CDR3aa: ASSPPSGYGYT; abundance: once; d_gene: .; v_gene: TRBV3-1/TRBV3-2
CDR3aa: ASSKGLDTQY; abundance: .; d_gene: .; v_gene: TRBV9
CDR3aa: ASSLVARAHEQY; abundance: .; d_gene: .; v_gene: TRBV7-8
CDR3aa: ASSLKRGGEQF; abundance: .; d_gene: TRBD2; v_gene: TRBV11-2